Here is one T cell receptor beta chain with its context. This table comes from immunoSEQ multiplex PCR, and its TCRdb copy is limited to in-frame clones, with some not included. The profile shows about 49,000 clones, 80% to 95% of them singletons. These data come from a study of T cell changes during pregnancy in multiple sclerosis. J lost 4 bases, V lost 3 bases, and 9 bases had no gene match. Germline CDR1 is SGDLS and CDR2 is YYNGEE. This CDR3 is 16 amino acids long. This sample comprised peripheral blood, obtained after pregnancy. The sequence came from a female donor with multiple sclerosis, enrolled in a pregnancy study. The chain employs TRBV9 and TRBJ2-5; TRBD1 aligns across 10 bases. As DNA, the CDR3 is TGTGCCAGCAGCGCCTCCGGGACAGGGGTTGGAGAGACCCAGTACTTC. It translates to CASSASGTGVGETQYF.